This record looks at one T cell receptor beta chain sequence and its context. This clonotype was counted many times. Its antigen has not been determined. Qualities for individual bases were not recorded, and no much larger clone is one base off. The data derive from a study of T cells after yellow fever vaccination (dated by TCRdb to 2018 to 2020). With regard to the full study: Libraries from fractions with low cell numbers were prepared with the SMART-Seq v4 Ultra Low Input RNA kit. Two healthy male donors made up the cohort, one aged 18 to 29 years and the other aged 30 to 40 years. To follow T-cell clones before and after primary and booster YFV17D yellow fever vaccination, bulk TCR alpha and beta repertoires were sequenced over time. Blood was collected at multiple timepoints before and after primary and secondary immunization, and bulk PBMC replicates and cell subsets were isolated.

Synthesis of TCR cDNA relied on 5'RACE template switching, a step that introduced a universal primer site along with unique molecular identifiers. Priming of cDNA synthesis was performed from both the TCR alpha and TCR beta constant segments. Two PCR steps were used to amplify libraries, with sample barcodes and sequencing adapters being added in the second step. Sequencing of libraries was done on Illumina HiSeq 2500 (2x100 bp) or NovaSeq (2x150 bp). In the original analysis: MIGEC handled demultiplexing of reads and collapsing into UMI consensus sequences, while MiXCR performed V(D)J alignment. Vaccine-responding clonotypes were defined with edgeR using replicate PBMC samples, requiring FDR below 0.01 and a log2 fold change above 5 up to day 15. Bulk clonotypes were assigned CD4 or CD8 identity according to which sequenced CD4 or CD8 repertoire held them at higher abundance. The raw public reads went through TCRdb reprocessing: fastp at Q25, MiXCR clone calling, in-frame beta chains kept. Identical CDR3 proteins give one entry, which carries the most common genes and DNA. Here the V and J calls rest on TCRdb's processing, not on the authors' analysis. The sample contains some 350,000 distinct CDR3 sequences, 6.2% of them found a single time. The ten biggest clones cover roughly 15% of the sample.

Relative to germline, V is 3 bases shorter and J is 4 bases shorter, with 14 bases between their ends. Taken from cysteine to phenylalanine, the CDR3 has 14 residues. Only the CDR3 DNA stays, 42 bases, in frame from base 1. As encoded in the germline V gene, CDR1 is SGHRS while CDR2 is YFSETQ. Overall study outcomes, separate from this receptor: The study included only two donors, which limits how far the findings can be generalized. After the booster, most clones that had expanded after primary vaccination were detected again (around 96% of CD4 and under 90% of CD8), suggesting broad maintenance of memory. The secondary T-cell response was weaker than the primary response but faster, peaking on day 5 instead of day 15. FACS-sorted repertoires could contain abundant contaminating clonotypes from the bulk population, so computational filtering was required. A small fraction of clonotypes showed up in both the CD4 and CD8 compartments, probably as a result of convergent recombination.

The sample's treatment or condition label, decoded: live attenuated yellow fever vaccine strain. At every blood-draw timepoint, two biological replicates of bulk PBMCs were collected. A standard Ficoll-Paque protocol was used to isolate PBMCs from peripheral blood. TriZol was used to extract RNA from bulk PBMCs, from CD4 and CD8 fractions, and from dextramer-positive and dextramer-negative fractions. The sequence links TRBV5-1 to TRBJ2-7, and possibly TRBD1, on 5 matching bases. Here the sequenced sample was PBMCs, taken 5 days after the yellow fever booster vaccination. This sequence originates from a man in his thirties or forties who received the YFV17D yellow fever vaccine. The CDR3 protein sequence reads: CASSWAAGSYEQYF. The base sequence is TGCGCCAGCAGCTGGGCGGCAGGGTCATACGAGCAGTACTTC.